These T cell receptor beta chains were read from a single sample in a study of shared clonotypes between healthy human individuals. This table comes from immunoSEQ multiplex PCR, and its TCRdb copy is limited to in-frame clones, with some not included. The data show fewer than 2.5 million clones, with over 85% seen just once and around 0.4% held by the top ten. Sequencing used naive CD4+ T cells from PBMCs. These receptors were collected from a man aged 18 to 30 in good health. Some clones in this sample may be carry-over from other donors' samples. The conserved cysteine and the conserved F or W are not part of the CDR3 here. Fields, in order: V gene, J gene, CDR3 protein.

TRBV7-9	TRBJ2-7	ASSLVGDFSEQY
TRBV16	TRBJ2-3	ASSHGRGIPDTQY
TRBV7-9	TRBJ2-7	ASSRGEKPYEQY
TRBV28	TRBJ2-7	ASSYPLAGGREQY
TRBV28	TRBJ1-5	ASSWTLSQPQH
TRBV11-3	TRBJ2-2	ASSYTGELF
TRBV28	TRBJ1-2	ASSLVHGYT
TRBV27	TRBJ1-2	ASSLAGYGYT
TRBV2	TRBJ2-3	ASTLSGRSDTQY
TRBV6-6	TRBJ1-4	ASREPTGAHEKLF
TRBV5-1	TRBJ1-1	ASSLGQGPEAF
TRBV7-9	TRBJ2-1	ASSPTGGAYNEQF
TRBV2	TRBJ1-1	ASSEGPLLNTEAF
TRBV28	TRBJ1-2	ASSPVGGHYGYT
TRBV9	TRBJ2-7	ASSVEGQGFHEQY
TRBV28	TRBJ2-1	ASSPRQGVINEQF
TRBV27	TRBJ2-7	ASSPQGYEQY
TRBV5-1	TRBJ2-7	ASSGKGAVGYEQY
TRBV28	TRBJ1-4	ASRNLRELF
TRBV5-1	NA	ASSLGLEQY